Listed here is a single T cell receptor beta chain. Its antigen is not identified. This record belongs to a study of radiotherapy plus CTLA-4 blockade in lung cancer. Study as a whole: Across the patients, objective responses occurred in approximately 19%, and disease control in approximately 30%. Regarding the study as a whole: Response, reportedly, was best predicted by interferon-beta along with early blood T cell clone dynamics.

The repertoire was sequenced with immunoSEQ multiplex PCR; TCRdb's copy has only in-frame clones and lacks some. The data show roughly 66,000 clones, around 83% seen once. The sequencing used peripheral blood, collected from a patient treated with radiotherapy plus ipilimumab. This TCR was recovered from a human donor with non-small cell lung cancer who had a partial response to radiotherapy plus ipilimumab.

This CDR3 is CASSWTSGSEQYF. In DNA form, the CDR3 reads TGCGCCAGCAGCTGGACTAGCGGGAGTGAGCAGTACTTC. V and J are TRBV5-1 and TRBJ2-7; TRBD2 aligns across 13 bases. CDR3 length equals 13 residues. The germline V gene has CDR1 SGHRS and CDR2 YFSETQ. V trimming: 3 bases; J trimming: 7 bases; junction bases outside the gene matches: 1.